Listed below are T cell receptor beta chains from one sample, sequenced in a study of T cell repertoires in cytomegalovirus infection. TCRdb called the reads again in MiXCR, with one record for every CDR3 protein. The sample lists some 320,000 distinct CDR3 sequences; 9.5% were seen once. Sequencing was performed on PBMCs. These receptors all stem from a human donor in good health (CMV status not recorded). Some clones in this sample may be carry-over from other donors' samples. The CDR3 runs from the conserved cysteine through the conserved F or W. Fields, in order: V gene, D gene, clone size, J gene, CDR3 protein, CDR3 DNA. D genes are given only for firm matches. Expanded clones are given a class, and other clones once, few, many or no size at all.

TRBV28	TRBD1	many	TRBJ1-1	CASSRPGQGMNTEAFF	TGTGCCAGCAGTCGGCCGGGACAGGGGATGAACACTGAAGCTTTCTTT
TRBV4-1	TRBD2	few	TRBJ2-7	CASSREAGDWYEQYF	TGCGCCAGCAGCCGGGAAGCGGGAGACTGGTACGAGCAGTACTTC
TRBV28	TRBD1	few	TRBJ2-2	CASSPDRGFNTGELFF	TGTGCCAGCAGTCCCGACAGGGGGTTTAACACCGGGGAGCTGTTTTTT
TRBV20-1	.	few	TRBJ2-7	CSASRTSTYEQYF	TGCAGTGCTAGCCGAACTAGTACCTACGAGCAGTACTTC
TRBV5-4	.	.	TRBJ2-5	CASNDRFGETQYF	TGTGCCAGCAACGACAGGTTCGGAGAGACCCAGTACTTC
TRBV11-2	.	few	TRBJ2-7	CAGKYEQYF	TGTGCCGGAAAATACGAGCAGTACTTC
TRBV7-2	TRBD1	.	TRBJ1-2	CASSLRGQDHYGYTF	TGTGCCAGCAGCCTTCGAGGACAGGACCACTATGGCTACACCTTC
TRBV2	.	.	TRBJ1-2	CASRQSRGRPYGYTF	TGTGCCAGCAGACAAAGCAGGGGAAGACCCTATGGCTACACCTTC
TRBV10-3	TRBD1	many	TRBJ1-1	CAIRAAGGNTEAFF	TGTGCCATCAGGGCGGCAGGGGGAAACACTGAAGCTTTCTTT
TRBV20-1	.	few	TRBJ1-3	CSAQDSGNTIYF	TGCAGTGCGCAGGACTCTGGAAACACCATATATTTT
TRBV7-2	TRBD2	many	TRBJ2-5	CASSQSGSRQETQYF	TGTGCCAGCAGCCAAAGCGGGAGCCGCCAAGAGACCCAGTACTTC
TRBV27	.	.	TRBJ1-4	CASSSLVATNEKLFF	TGTGCCAGCAGTTCCCTCGTTGCAACTAATGAAAAACTGTTTTTT
TRBV7-9	.	many	TRBJ1-1	CALSLEGHGTEAFF	TGTGCCCTCAGCTTAGAGGGGCATGGAACTGAAGCTTTCTTT
TRBV7-2	.	many	TRBJ2-7	CASSLGGLSYEQYF	TGTGCCAGCAGCTTAGGAGGCCTGTCCTACGAGCAGTACTTC
TRBV7-8	TRBD2	.	TRBJ2-2	CASSLREGLHVGELFF	TGTGCCAGCAGCTTGAGGGAGGGCCTTCACGTCGGGGAGCTGTTTTTT
TRBV6-2/TRBV6-3	TRBD1	.	TRBJ2-7	CASRQGAIQQYF	TGTGCCTCCCGGCAGGGGGCTATCCAGCAGTACTTC
TRBV6-2/TRBV6-3	.	few	TRBJ2-7	CASSWGAYEQYF	TGTGCCAGCAGTTGGGGGGCCTACGAGCAGTACTTC
TRBV29-1	.	.	TRBJ2-1	CSVRLQGYNEQFF	TGCAGCGTCCGACTTCAGGGGTACAATGAGCAGTTCTTC
TRBV19	.	few	TRBJ1-5	CASSVGLGNQPQHF	TGTGCCAGTAGTGTGGGCCTGGGAAATCAGCCCCAGCATTTT
TRBV27	TRBD1	.	TRBJ1-2	CASSLGTGSHGYTF	TGTGCCAGCAGTTTAGGGACAGGGTCCCATGGCTACACCTTC
TRBV10-3	.	.	TRBJ1-1	CAISEGRVNTEAFF	TGTGCCATCAGTGAGGGAAGGGTAAACACTGAAGCTTTCTTT
TRBV6-2/TRBV6-3	.	few	TRBJ2-7	CASSYPSQYEQYF	TGTGCCAGCAGTTACCCCTCTCAGTACGAGCAGTACTTC
TRBV7-2	TRBD2	many	TRBJ2-5	CASSLVASGWETQYF	TGTGCCAGCAGCTTAGTGGCTAGCGGGTGGGAGACCCAGTACTTC
TRBV19	TRBD2	.	TRBJ2-2	CASKRGPNTGELFF	TGTGCCAGTAAGCGGGGGCCGAACACCGGGGAGCTGTTTTTT
TRBV12-3/TRBV12-4	.	many	TRBJ1-5	CASSLGDVNQPQHF	TGTGCCAGCAGTTTAGGAGACGTCAATCAGCCCCAGCATTTT
TRBV28	.	few	TRBJ1-5	CASSLPGRQPQHF	TGTGCCAGCAGTTTACCAGGGAGACAGCCCCAGCATTTT
TRBV19	.	many	TRBJ1-4	CASSKRRARDEKLFF	TGTGCCAGTAGTAAGCGACGGGCCAGGGACGAAAAACTGTTTTTT
TRBV7-9	TRBD1	few	TRBJ1-1	CASSSPDRHHEAFF	TGTGCCAGCAGCTCCCCGGACAGGCACCATGAAGCTTTCTTT
TRBV6-5	TRBD2	.	TRBJ2-7	CASSVNRLAAYEQYF	TGTGCCAGCAGCGTAAATAGGCTAGCGGCCTACGAGCAGTACTTC
TRBV7-9	.	many	TRBJ2-4	CASSLAGAGIYGNIQYF	TGTGCCAGCAGCTTAGCAGGGGCAGGGATCTATGGAAACATTCAGTACTTC
TRBV5-1	TRBD2	few	TRBJ2-1	CASSRGLGYNEQFF	TGCGCCAGCAGCCGGGGACTAGGCTACAATGAGCAGTTCTTC
TRBV18	.	few	TRBJ2-3	CASTVGSRTDTQYF	TGTGCCAGCACCGTTGGGAGCCGCACAGATACGCAGTATTTT
TRBV5-4	TRBD1	few	TRBJ1-3	CASRSGQETGNTIYF	TGTGCCAGCAGATCTGGACAGGAGACTGGAAACACCATATATTTT
TRBV11-3	.	few	TRBJ2-3	CASSLVLTGATDTQYF	TGTGCCAGCAGCTTAGTCCTTACGGGGGCCACAGATACGCAGTATTTT
TRBV19	.	.	TRBJ1-5	CASSREGLHSNQPQHF	TGTGCCAGCAGTCGTGAGGGACTTCATAGCAATCAGCCCCAGCATTTT
TRBV10-3	TRBD1	.	TRBJ2-7	CAIKPGQATYEQYF	TGTGCCATCAAACCGGGACAGGCGACCTACGAGCAGTACTTC
TRBV20-1	TRBD2	.	TRBJ2-1	CSARDTLAGRYNEQFF	TGCAGTGCTAGAGATACCCTAGCGGGTAGATACAATGAGCAGTTCTTC
TRBV7-9	.	many	TRBJ2-7	CASSLRGVATDYEQYF	TGTGCCAGCAGCTTACGCGGAGTAGCGACAGACTACGAGCAGTACTTC
TRBV7-2	.	many	TRBJ2-3	CASSLGLAGRTDTQYF	TGTGCCAGCAGCTTAGGGTTGGCAGGTCGCACAGATACGCAGTATTTT
TRBV28	TRBD2	.	TRBJ2-1	CASTARLSGAGNEQFF	TGTGCCAGCACCGCCAGGCTTAGCGGGGCGGGCAATGAGCAGTTCTTC
TRBV7-2	.	few	TRBJ2-3	CASSRTPGTSSADTQYF	TGTGCCAGCAGCCGGACACCTGGGACTTCATCCGCAGATACGCAGTATTTT
TRBV20-1	.	few	TRBJ1-2	CSAPRGRSVGYTF	TGCAGTGCCCCGCGGGGGAGGTCGGTTGGCTACACCTTC